The 26 T cell receptor beta chains below were found in one sample sequenced in a study of control samples from healthy donors and cancer patients. The assay was immunoSEQ multiplex PCR, and TCRdb's table has in-frame clones only and misses some. The sample holds approximately 79,000 clones, 89% seen once. Specimen: blood. Receptor source: a man aged 50 to 59 in good health.

The chain uses TRBV27 and TRBJ1-6; D is unclear. The CDR3 totals 16 residues. Germline V CDR1 and CDR2: MNHEY, SMNVEV (reference sequence). V lost 5 bases to trimming and J lost 0 bases, with 11 bases between them. CDR3: CASSTTASSYNSPLHF. CDR3 bases: TGTGCCAGCAGTACTACAGCTAGCTCCTATAATTCACCCCTCCACTTT.

V gene TRBV29-1 combines with J gene TRBJ1-3; D unresolved. CDR1 and CDR2 from the germline V gene are SQVTM and ANQGSEA. This CDR3 spans 14 amino acids. Trimming pared 6 bases from V and 0 bases from J, leaving 12 bases between. The CDR3 sequence: CSVYHPYSGNTIYF. CDR3 bases: TGCAGCGTGTACCACCCGTACTCTGGAAACACCATATATTTT.

J is TRBJ2-7 and V is TRBV24-1, with D possibly called TRBD1 or TRBD2 (6 bases each). The CDR3 contains 14 residues. V was trimmed by 0 bases and J by 5 bases, leaving 10 bases between them. Germline CDR1 KGHDR, CDR2 SFDVKD. In DNA, the CDR3 is TGTGCCACCAGTGATTTGCTGGAGGGGGACGAGCAGTACTTC. Its protein is CATSDLLEGDEQYF.

The rearrangement links TRBV7-9 to TRBJ1-6; no clear D. The CDR3 contains 16 residues. Germline V lookup: CDR1 SEHNR, CDR2 FQNEAQ (reference sequence). Between the trimmed V and J ends, which lost 3 bases and 3 bases, there was a span of 12 bases. The CDR3 reads CASSFGENHYNSPLHF. The CDR3 DNA is TGTGCCAGCAGCTTCGGGGAGAACCACTATAATTCACCCCTCCACTTT.

This clone was recorded a few times. CDR3 nucleotide sequence: TGTGCCTGGATTGGTGTGTTCGGCGCTGAAGCTTTCTTT. Protein: CAWIGVFGAEAFF. V is TRBV30 and J is TRBJ1-1; D unresolved. The CDR3 spans 13 residues. Germline values: CDR1 GTSNPN, CDR2 SVGIG (reference sequence). Between the trimmed V and J ends, which lost 4 bases and 6 bases, there was a span of 15 bases.

This clone appeared a single time. This rearrangement joins TRBV5-4 to TRBJ2-5, with 15 nucleotides matching TRBD2. CDR3 size: 16 residues. Germline-derived CDR1 and CDR2 are SGHNT and YYREEE (reference sequence). V lost 6 bases to trimming and J lost 5 bases; unmatched junction nucleotides: 8. CDR3 nucleotides: TGTGCCAGCACCAGGACTAGCGGGGGGGCCGGGGAGACCCAGTACTTC. Translated, it gives CASTRTSGGAGETQYF.

This chain uses TRBV5-4 with TRBJ1-4; D unresolved. CDR1 and CDR2 (germline): SGHNT, YYREEE (reference sequence). The CDR3 has 13 amino acids. Trimming took 0 bases from V and 5 from J, leaving 5 bases between them. CDR3 protein: CASSLDTNEKLFF. DNA for the CDR3: TGTGCCAGCAGCTTGGACACGAATGAAAAACTGTTTTTT. The full variable domain, completed using reference TRBV5-4 and TRBJ1-4, is ETGVTQSPTHLIKTRGQQVTLRCSSQSGHNTVSWYQQALGQGPQFIFQYYREEENGRGNFPPRFSGLQFPNYSSELNVNALELDDSALYLCASSLDTNEKLFFGSGTQLSVL.

The J gene is TRBJ2-7, the V gene TRBV27; D might be TRBD2 (6 bases). V was clipped by 8 bases and J by 7 bases, with 18 bases between them. This CDR3 contains 13 residues. Germline V gene lookup returns CDR1 MNHEY and CDR2 SMNVEV (reference sequence). The CDR3 nucleotides read TGTGCCAGCGCCTGGGGGGTCGGGCAGGAGCAGTACTTC. Its protein is CASAWGVGQEQYF.

The chain recombines TRBV9 with TRBJ1-1; a weak D match, TRBD1 (5 bases). The CDR3 extends over 14 amino acids. Germline V gene lookup returns CDR1 SGDLS and CDR2 YYNGEE. Trimming took 4 bases from V and 0 from J, leaving 10 bases between them. The CDR3 DNA is TGTGCCAGCAGCCCCGGGACGGTGAACACTGAAGCTTTCTTT. It encodes CASSPGTVNTEAFF.

A note on this clone: One end of the junction is discordant with germline, which a read error may explain. The V and J genes are TRBV7-7 and TRBJ2-1; TRBD1 might be the D (6 bases). This CDR3 comprises 16 residues. Germline-derived CDR1 and CDR2 are SSHAT and FNYEAQ (reference sequence). CDR3 coding DNA: TGTGCTAGCAGCCCTGGCAGGGCAGGGGTCTACAATGAGCAGTTCTTC. Translated, it gives CASSPGRAGVYNEQFF. The complete variable domain, with remaining parts taken from reference TRBV7-7 and TRBJ2-1, reads GAGVSQSPRYKVTKRGQDVTLRCDPISSHATLYWYQQALGQGPEFLTYFNYEAQPDKSGLPSDRFSAERPEGSISTLTIQRTEQRDSAMYRCASSPGRAGVYNEQFFGPGTRLTVL.

This clone was found a few times. This sequence joins TRBV7-6 and TRBJ1-6; D is undetermined. With 5 bases removed from V and 9 bases from J, the gap between germline ends came to 17 bases. The CDR3 extends over 15 amino acids. Germline CDR1 reads SGHVS; CDR2 reads FNYEAQ. The CDR3 is CASSPNIGGGSPLHF. For the CDR3, the DNA is TGTGCCAGCAGCCCGAACATCGGAGGAGGTTCACCCCTCCACTTT.

This rearrangement joins TRBV29-1 to TRBJ2-7; 9 bases line up with TRBD1. Trimming cost V 4 bases and J 2 bases; bases outside gene matches: 3. Germline V gene lookup returns CDR1 SQVTM and CDR2 ANQGSEA. The CDR3 runs to 13 residues. The CDR3 DNA sequence: TGCAGCGTTGGGACAGGGGAGCCCTACGAGCAGTACTTC. This sequence encodes CSVGTGEPYEQYF.

This chain links TRBV12-3 or TRBV12-4 with TRBJ2-2; possibly TRBD2 for D (6 bases). The CDR3 spans 12 residues. Trimming pared 8 bases from V and 6 bases from J, leaving 10 bases between. The CDR3 spells CASLTGAGELFF. The CDR3 DNA is TGTGCCAGCCTCACGGGGGCCGGGGAGCTGTTTTTT.

The chain links TRBV19 to TRBJ1-2, with TRBD1 as a possible D gene (5 bases). The CDR3 has 14 amino acids. Germline CDR1 reads LNHDA; CDR2 reads SQIVND (reference sequence). Between the trimmed V and J ends, which lost 3 bases and 6 bases, there was a span of 14 bases. CDR3 region: CASSILTGGNGYTF. The DNA of the CDR3 is TGTGCCAGTAGTATCCTCACTGGGGGAAATGGCTACACCTTC. Full variable domain (remainder filled in from reference TRBV19 and TRBJ1-2): DGGITQSPKYLFRKEGQNVTLSCEQNLNHDAMYWYRQDPGQGLRLIYYSQIVNDFQKGDIAEGYSVSREKKESFPLTVTSAQKNPTAFYLCASSILTGGNGYTFGSGTRLTVV.

The rearrangement uses TRBV3-1 (or the pseudogene TRBV3-2) and TRBJ2-7, with TRBD1 as a possible D gene (7 bases). Trimming cost V 1 base and J 4 bases, with 8 bases left between them. The CDR3 spans 13 residues. CDR1 is LGHDT, CDR2 YNNKEL, per germline (reference sequence). Written as DNA, the CDR3 is TGTGCCAGCAGCCAAGCAGGGGGGTACGAGCAGTACTTC. It codes for CASSQAGGYEQYF.

The gene calls are TRBV30 and TRBJ1-1; maybe TRBD1 (5 bases). Germline V gene data show CDR1 as GTSNPN and CDR2 as SVGIG (reference sequence). The CDR3 totals 14 residues. V lost 5 bases, J lost 1 base, and 14 bases lay in between. The CDR3 loop reads CAWFTRVWNTEAFF. The CDR3 bases are TGTGCCTGGTTCACCAGGGTTTGGAACACTGAAGCTTTCTTT.

CDR3 in amino acids: CASSPEGGMRGYTF. The DNA for the CDR3 is TGTGCCAGCTCACCAGAAGGTGGAATGCGCGGCTACACCTTC. The chain links TRBV18 to TRBJ1-2; D remains unclear. CDR3 length: 14 residues. CDR1 is KGHSH and CDR2 is LQKENI in the germline V gene. V lost 2 bases and J 8 bases, leaving 15 bases between the germline ends.

The table lists this clone with a count of one. The gene calls are TRBV30 and TRBJ1-1; D remains unclear. Germline V lookup: CDR1 GTSNPN, CDR2 SVGIG (reference sequence). Trimming took 3 bases from V and 3 from J, leaving 5 bases between them. The CDR3 length is 11 residues. Written as DNA, the CDR3 is TGTGCCTGGAGCTGGCACACTGAAGCTTTCTTT. This sequence encodes CAWSWHTEAFF.

The chain employs TRBV27 and TRBJ1-2; 10 positions agree with TRBD1. This CDR3 contains 14 residues. CDR1 and CDR2 from the germline V gene are MNHEY and SMNVEV (reference sequence). V gave up 3 bases and J gave up 6 bases; unmatched junction bases: 4. CDR3 protein: CASSLTGGLDGYTF. CDR3 bases: TGTGCCAGCAGTTTGACAGGGGGCCTCGATGGCTACACCTTC.

V and J are TRBV30 and TRBJ1-2, with a tentative D call TRBD1 (6 bases). Germline values: CDR1 GTSNPN, CDR2 SVGIG (reference sequence). Trimming removed 1 base at V and 8 bases at J, with 14 bases between. The CDR3 covers 13 residues. CDR3 sequence reads: CAWSARGHSGYTF. The CDR3 nucleotides read TGTGCCTGGAGTGCCCGGGGACACTCCGGCTACACCTTC.

The chain is built from TRBV7-2 and TRBJ1-5; D gene ambiguous. Trimming shortened V by 5 bases and J by 3 bases, and 5 bases separated the two germline ends. CDR1 is SGHTA and CDR2 is FQGNSA in the germline V gene. The CDR3 spans 12 residues. CDR3 residues: CASSDFNQPQHF. CDR3 coding DNA: TGTGCCAGCAGCGATTTCAATCAGCCCCAGCATTTT.

This chain connects TRBV5-4 to TRBJ2-5, with D perhaps matching TRBD1 (6 bases). The germline CDR1 and CDR2 sequences are SGHNT and YYREEE (reference sequence). The V end lost 1 base, the J end lost 0 bases, and 16 bases lay between the germline ends. CDR3 length: 17 amino acids. The DNA for the CDR3 is TGTGCCAGCAGCTTGTTTACCCGCAGGGGCCACCAAGAGACCCAGTACTTC. Protein product: CASSLFTRRGHQETQYF.

The genes are TRBV27 and TRBJ2-7, with TRBD2 matching 8 bases. V lost 4 bases to trimming and J lost 0 bases; unmatched junction nucleotides: 5. Per germline, CDR1 MNHEY and CDR2 SMNVEV (reference sequence). The CDR3 length is 15 residues. This CDR3 reads CASSYISGDSYEQYF. The CDR3 DNA sequence: TGTGCCAGCAGTTACATTAGCGGGGACTCCTACGAGCAGTACTTC.

The chain carries TRBV18 and TRBJ2-7; 12 nucleotides line up with TRBD2. Looked up from germline, CDR1 is KGHSH and CDR2 is LQKENI. V lost 5 bases to trimming and J lost 5 bases; unmatched junction nucleotides: 4. The CDR3 is made up of 14 amino acids. CDR3 sequence reads: CASSSSGGAHEQYF. The CDR3 bases are TGTGCCAGCTCATCTAGCGGGGGGGCCCACGAGCAGTACTTC.

This chain joins TRBV12-5 and TRBJ2-3, with D uncertain. The length of the CDR3 is 14 residues. Deletions cut 8 bases from V and 0 bases from J, with 12 bases between. Germline CDR1 LGHNT, CDR2 FRNRAP. The CDR3 region is CASSQLTSTDTQYF. The CDR3 DNA is TGTGCTAGTTCCCAACTGACTAGCACAGATACGCAGTATTTT.

With regard to this clone: The same CDR3 can be traced to other DNA sequences in this sample. The chain combines TRBV7-9 with TRBJ2-7; D unresolved. CDR1 SEHNR and CDR2 FQNEAQ come from the germline V gene (reference sequence). Trimming removed 1 base from V and 2 bases from J, with 9 bases in between. The CDR3 length is 14 residues. The CDR3 spells CASSLGTATYEQYF. In nucleotides, the CDR3 is TGTGCCAGCAGCTTAGGCACAGCCACCTACGAGCAGTACTTC.